A single sample gave rise to the 13 T cell receptor beta chains below, sequenced in a study of cytomegalovirus exposure and HLA in healthy donors. The primer mix had 60 Vbeta and 13 Jbeta primers. Libraries were prepared by immunoSEQ multiplex PCR; TCRdb keeps only in-frame clonotypes and omits some of them. The table has some 200,000 clones, 10% to 15% seen once. The specimen sequenced was PBMCs. Receptors were obtained from a man aged 45-60 years in good health and CMV-seropositive.

This chain uses TRBV7-2 with TRBJ2-5; the D is unclear. The V gene lost 4 bases and the J gene lost 5 bases, with 8 bases spanning the gap. Looked up from germline, CDR1 is SGHTA and CDR2 is FQGNSA. CDR3 length equals 12 residues. The CDR3 reads CASSSTRETQYF. As DNA, the CDR3 is TGTGCCAGCAGCTCCACGAGGGAGACCCAGTACTTC.

In its sample, this clone was seen a few times. The chain employs TRBV5-6 and TRBJ2-1; 11 bases are a match to TRBD2. Looked up from germline, CDR1 is SGHDT and CDR2 is YYEEEE. The CDR3 contains 14 residues. V lost 3 bases to trimming and J lost 13 bases; unmatched junction nucleotides: 9. The CDR3 bases are TGTGCCAGCAGCTCCCTACTAGCGGGGGTTACTCAGTTCTTC. Its translation is CASSSLLAGVTQFF.

V is TRBV29-1 and J is TRBJ1-1, with D possibly TRBD1 on 6 matching bases. Per the germline V gene, CDR1 is SQVTM and CDR2 is ANQGSEA. Trimming removed 5 bases from V and 1 base from J, with 14 bases in between. The CDR3 spans 14 residues. The CDR3 region has the DNA TGCAGCGTTTTCTTGACAGGACCGAACACTGAAGCTTTCTTT. It translates to CSVFLTGPNTEAFF.

The chain uses TRBV16 and TRBJ1-5; D is unclear. This CDR3 spans 14 amino acids. V lost 0 bases and J lost 1, with 4 bases in between. CDR1 is KGHSY and CDR2 is FQNENV in the germline V gene. The CDR3, as DNA: TGTGCCAGCAGCCAATCGGCCAGCAATCAGCCCCAGCATTTT. Translated, it gives CASSQSASNQPQHF.

The chain is built from TRBV9 and TRBJ2-3; D remains ambiguous. This CDR3 has 13 residues. CDR1 is SGDLS and CDR2 is YYNGEE in the germline V gene. Trimming took off 0 bases at V and 5 bases at J, with 7 bases between the two ends. This chain's CDR3 is CASSVVGRDTQYF. For the CDR3, the DNA is TGTGCCAGCAGCGTAGTTGGGCGAGATACGCAGTATTTT.

This clone appeared a few times. The chain uses TRBV19 and TRBJ1-1; no clear D. Trimming stripped 9 bases from V and 0 bases from J, with 17 bases between. The CDR3 is 15 amino acids. Germline V gene data show CDR1 as LNHDA and CDR2 as SQIVND (reference sequence). The CDR3, as DNA: TGTGCCAGCACCTCCGAGGGCAGAGTGAACACTGAAGCTTTCTTT. Its protein product is CASTSEGRVNTEAFF.

This clone appeared a few times. The CDR3 sequence: CAIAAPGQLNQPQHF. The CDR3 nucleotides are TGTGCCATCGCTGCCCCGGGACAGCTAAATCAGCCCCAGCATTTT. The rearrangement uses TRBV19 and TRBJ1-5; 7 bases are shared with TRBD1. The germline gives CDR1 LNHDA, CDR2 SQIVND (reference sequence). Trimming removed 10 bases from V and 4 bases from J; junction bases left unmatched: 13. CDR3 length: 15 residues.

V and J are TRBV6-5 and TRBJ2-3, with no clear D. Trimming pared 2 bases from V and 0 bases from J, leaving 12 bases between. The CDR3 consists of 16 residues. In germline, CDR1 is MNHEY, CDR2 SVGAGI. CDR3 nucleotides: TGTGCCAGCAGTTACATGCCAGATTATAGCACAGATACGCAGTATTTT. As protein: CASSYMPDYSTDTQYF.

V is TRBV9 and J is TRBJ1-2, with D unclear. V dropped 2 bases and J dropped 1 base, with 9 bases sitting between them. This CDR3 is 14 amino acids long. Germline V gives CDR1 SGDLS, CDR2 YYNGEE. CDR3: CASSVSGVNYGYTF. The DNA of the CDR3 is TGTGCCAGCAGCGTTTCCGGGGTTAACTATGGCTACACCTTC.

The chain employs TRBV2 and TRBJ2-6; 7 bases match TRBD1. This CDR3 contains 17 residues. Trimming cost V 6 bases and J 0 bases; bases outside gene matches: 8. Germline V CDR1 and CDR2: SNHLY, FYNNEI. The CDR3: CASSWTGGFSGANVLTF. The CDR3 DNA reads as TGTGCCAGCAGCTGGACAGGAGGTTTCTCTGGGGCCAACGTCCTGACTTTC.

The rearrangement links TRBV29-1 to TRBJ1-2; TRBD1 matches 7 bases. Germline CDR1 SQVTM, CDR2 ANQGSEA. The CDR3 totals 14 residues. With V trimmed by 0 bases and J by 4 bases, 5 bases remained unmatched. CDR3 sequence reads: CSVEEPGQPYGYTF. For the CDR3, the DNA is TGCAGCGTTGAAGAGCCGGGACAGCCCTATGGCTACACCTTC.

This clone has just a few counts. The CDR3 DNA reads as TGTGCCAGCAGCTTCCAGTGGGGGAGGGACACTGAAGCTTTCTTT. Translated: CASSFQWGRDTEAFF. The gene calls are TRBV7-2 and TRBJ1-1, with D maybe TRBD1 (5 bases). Per the germline V gene, CDR1 is SGHTA and CDR2 is FQGNSA. Trimming took off 3 bases at V and 3 bases at J, with 14 bases between the two ends. This CDR3 has 15 residues.

This clone was found a few times. CDR3 in amino acids: CASSPAGLQVQGTQYF. CDR3 DNA sequence: TGTGCCAGCAGCCCGGCGGGCCTGCAGGTCCAAGGTACGCAGTATTTT. The chain joins TRBV9 to TRBJ2-3, with a possible D match to TRBD2 (5 bases). The V gene's germline CDR1 is SGDLS and CDR2 YYNGEE. V was pared by 4 bases and J by 8 bases, with 23 bases between. This CDR3 has 16 residues. The full variable domain, completed using reference TRBV9 and TRBJ2-3, is DSGVTQTPKHLITATGQRVTLRCSPRSGDLSVYWYQQSLDQGLQFLIQYYNGEERAKGNILERFSAQQFPDLHSELNLSSLELGDSALYFCASSPAGLQVQGTQYFGPGTRLTVL.